What follows are 11 T cell receptor beta chains derived from one specimen sequenced in a study of monozygotic twins with inflammatory bowel disease. TCRdb reprocessed the 5' RACE reads, keeping one entry per CDR3 protein, no DNA. Recorded for this sample: about 160,000 distinct CDR3 sequences. Sequences were obtained from blood. The receptors stem from a human donor with ulcerative colitis or Crohn's disease, or a healthy co-twin of an affected twin (not recorded which).

The chain is built from TRBV24-1 and TRBJ2-2; there is no DNA to check the TCRdb D call of TRBD2. The CDR3 extends over 16 amino acids. Germline V gene data show CDR1 as KGHDR and CDR2 as SFDVKD. Here the CDR3 reads CATSEIAGGPTGELFF.

V is TRBV29-1 and J is TRBJ1-6; TCRdb proposes TRBD1, but this gene call is untestable without DNA. The CDR3 covers 13 residues. Germline V gives CDR1 SQVTM, CDR2 ANQGSEA. CDR3 sequence: CSVAGGENSPLHF.

This chain joins TRBV18 and TRBJ2-3; the D gene TCRdb calls, TRBD2, cannot be checked with no DNA. The CDR3 covers 16 residues. CDR1 is KGHSH and CDR2 is LQKENI in the germline V gene. This CDR3 reads CASSPQSGGTADTQYF.

V is TRBV20-1 and J is TRBJ2-3. Germline-derived CDR1 and CDR2 are DFQATT and SNEGSKA (reference sequence). The CDR3 has 13 amino acids. CDR3 sequence reads: CSARFSGTDTQYF.

The chain is built from TRBV11-2 and TRBJ2-1; the TCRdb D gene call, TRBD2, has no DNA to confirm it. The CDR3 is 21 amino acids. Germline CDR1 and CDR2: SGHAT and FQNNGV. The CDR3 here is CASSLDQQGAVLAGGGDEQFF.

The V call is TRBV7-2, the J call TRBJ2-1; the D gene TCRdb calls, TRBD1, cannot be checked with no DNA. The CDR3 length is 14 residues. Germline V gene lookup returns CDR1 SGHTA and CDR2 FQGNSA. The chain's CDR3 is CASSLDRVSNEQFF.

The chain combines TRBV28 with TRBJ2-5; TCRdb selects TRBD1, and the lack of DNA leaves this call unchecked. This CDR3 has 18 amino acids. CDR1 and CDR2 (germline): MDHEN, SYDVKM. CDR3 sequence reads: CASRPHRGAQLVSETQYF.

The rearrangement joins TRBV5-4 to TRBJ1-1; the TCRdb call, TRBD1, lacks DNA for checking. Germline V gives CDR1 SGHNT, CDR2 YYREEE (reference sequence). The CDR3 spans 12 residues. The chain's CDR3 is CASRSQGPEAFF.

The chain uses TRBV7-2 and TRBJ1-1. CDR3 size: 14 residues. Germline CDR1 SGHTA, CDR2 FQGNSA. This CDR3 is CASSPTYQNTEAFF.

The CDR3 reads CASSNGRNGEQYF. The genes are TRBV21-1 and TRBJ2-7; TCRdb gives TRBD2 as the D gene, but with no DNA this cannot be confirmed. TRBV21-1 is a known pseudogene. This CDR3 has 13 residues.

V gene TRBV7-8 combines with J gene TRBJ1-2; checking the TCRdb D call of TRBD1 is not possible without DNA. The germline CDR1 and CDR2 sequences are SGHVS and FQNEAQ. There are 13 residues in the CDR3. The CDR3 reads CASSPGTVYGYTF.